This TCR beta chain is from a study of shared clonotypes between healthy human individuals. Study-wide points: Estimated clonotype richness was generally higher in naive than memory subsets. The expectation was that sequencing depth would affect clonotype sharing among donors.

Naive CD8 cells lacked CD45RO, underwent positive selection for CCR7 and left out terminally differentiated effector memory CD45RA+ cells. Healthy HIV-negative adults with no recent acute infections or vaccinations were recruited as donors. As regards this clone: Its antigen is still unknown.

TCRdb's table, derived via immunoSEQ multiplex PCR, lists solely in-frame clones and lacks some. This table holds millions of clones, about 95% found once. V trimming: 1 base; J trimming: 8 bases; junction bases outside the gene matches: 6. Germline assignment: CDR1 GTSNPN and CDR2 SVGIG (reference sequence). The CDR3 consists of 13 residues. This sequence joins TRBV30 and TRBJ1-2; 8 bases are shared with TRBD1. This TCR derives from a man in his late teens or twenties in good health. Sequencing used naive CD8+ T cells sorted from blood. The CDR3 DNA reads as TGTGCCTGGAGTGAGACAGGGGTGGAGGGCTACACCTTC. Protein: CAWSETGVEGYTF.